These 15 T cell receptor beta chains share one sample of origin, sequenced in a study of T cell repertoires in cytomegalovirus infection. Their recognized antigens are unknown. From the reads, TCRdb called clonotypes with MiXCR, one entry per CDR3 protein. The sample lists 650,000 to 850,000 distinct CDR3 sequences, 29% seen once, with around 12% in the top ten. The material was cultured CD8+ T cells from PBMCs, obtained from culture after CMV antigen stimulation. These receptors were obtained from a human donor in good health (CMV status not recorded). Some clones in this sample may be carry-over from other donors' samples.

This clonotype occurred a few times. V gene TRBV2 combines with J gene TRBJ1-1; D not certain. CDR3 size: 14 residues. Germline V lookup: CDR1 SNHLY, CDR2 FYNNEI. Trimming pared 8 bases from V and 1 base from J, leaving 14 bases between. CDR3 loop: CASLPSLRNTEAFF. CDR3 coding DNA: TGTGCCAGCCTTCCGAGCTTGAGGAACACTGAAGCTTTCTTT. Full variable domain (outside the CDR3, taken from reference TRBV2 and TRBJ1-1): EPEVTQTPSHQVTQMGQEVILRCVPISNHLYFYWYRQILGQKVEFLVSFYNNEISEKSEIFDDQFSVERPDGSNFTLKIRSTKLEDSAMYFCASLPSLRNTEAFFGQGTRLTVV.

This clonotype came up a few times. CDR3 amino acids: CASSVYGANQETQYF. CDR3 nucleotide sequence: TGTGCCAGCAGTGTGTATGGGGCCAACCAAGAGACCCAGTACTTC. V is TRBV6-1 and J is TRBJ2-5; D is possibly TRBD1 (5 bases). There are 15 residues in the CDR3. Germline V gene lookup returns CDR1 MNHNS and CDR2 SASEGT. V dropped 4 bases and J dropped 0 bases, with 12 bases sitting between them.

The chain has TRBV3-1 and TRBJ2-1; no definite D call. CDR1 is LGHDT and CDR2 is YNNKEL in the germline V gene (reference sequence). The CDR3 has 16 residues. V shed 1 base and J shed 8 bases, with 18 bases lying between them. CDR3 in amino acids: CASSQGSNSRVYEQFF. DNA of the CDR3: TGTGCCAGCAGCCAAGGATCCAATTCTAGGGTCTATGAGCAGTTCTTC.

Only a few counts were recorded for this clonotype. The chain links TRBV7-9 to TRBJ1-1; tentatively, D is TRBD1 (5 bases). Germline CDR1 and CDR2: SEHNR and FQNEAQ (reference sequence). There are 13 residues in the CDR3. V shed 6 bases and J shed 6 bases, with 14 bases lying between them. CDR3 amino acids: CASRDLGHPEAFF. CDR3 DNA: TGTGCCAGCAGGGATCTCGGACACCCTGAAGCTTTCTTT.

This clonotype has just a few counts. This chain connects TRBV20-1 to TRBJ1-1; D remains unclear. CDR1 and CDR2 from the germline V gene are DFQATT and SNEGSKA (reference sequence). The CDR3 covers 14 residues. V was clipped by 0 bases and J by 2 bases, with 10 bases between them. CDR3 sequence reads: CSARDQSTNTEAFF. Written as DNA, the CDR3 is TGCAGTGCTAGAGATCAAAGCACCAACACTGAAGCTTTCTTT.

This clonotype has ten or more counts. The CDR3 DNA sequence: TGTGCCAGCAGCTCGGACAGGGATGAAACCGGGGAGCTGTTTTTT. Its protein is CASSSDRDETGELFF. The V and J genes are TRBV7-8 and TRBJ2-2, with TRBD1 matching 8 bases. Germline CDR1 and CDR2: SGHVS and FQNEAQ. The CDR3 totals 15 residues. The V segment lost 4 bases and the J segment 5 bases; nucleotides outside the gene matches: 6.

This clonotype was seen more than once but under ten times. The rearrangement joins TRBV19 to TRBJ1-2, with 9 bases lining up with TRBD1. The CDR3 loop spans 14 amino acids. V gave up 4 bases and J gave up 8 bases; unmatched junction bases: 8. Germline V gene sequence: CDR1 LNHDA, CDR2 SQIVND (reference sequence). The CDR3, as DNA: TGTGCCAGTAGTACCCGGGACAGGGTAGAGGGCTACACCTTC. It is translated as CASSTRDRVEGYTF.

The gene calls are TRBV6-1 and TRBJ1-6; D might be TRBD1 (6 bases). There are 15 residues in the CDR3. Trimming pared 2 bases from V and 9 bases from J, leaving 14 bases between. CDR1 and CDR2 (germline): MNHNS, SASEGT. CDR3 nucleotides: TGTGCCAGCAGTGAACTAGAGGGGGACGCTTCACCCCTCCACTTT. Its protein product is CASSELEGDASPLHF.

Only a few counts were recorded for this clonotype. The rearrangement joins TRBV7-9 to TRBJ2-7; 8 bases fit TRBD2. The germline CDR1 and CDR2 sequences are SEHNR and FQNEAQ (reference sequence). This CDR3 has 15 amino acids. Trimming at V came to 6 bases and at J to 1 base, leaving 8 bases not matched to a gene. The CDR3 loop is CASSHSGVRSYEQYF. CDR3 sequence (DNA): TGTGCCAGCAGTCATAGCGGGGTGAGGTCCTACGAGCAGTACTTC. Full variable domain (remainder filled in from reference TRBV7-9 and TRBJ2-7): DTGVSQNPRHKITKRGQNVTFRCDPISEHNRLYWYRQTLGQGPEFLTYFQNEAQLEKSRLLSDRFSAERPKGSFSTLEIQRTEQGDSAMYLCASSHSGVRSYEQYFGPGTRLTVT.

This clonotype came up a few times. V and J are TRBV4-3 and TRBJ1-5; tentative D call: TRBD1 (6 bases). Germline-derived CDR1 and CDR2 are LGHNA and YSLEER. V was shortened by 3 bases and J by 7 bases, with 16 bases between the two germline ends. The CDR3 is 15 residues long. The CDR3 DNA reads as TGCGCCAGCAGCCACGTCGCAGGGGCCGGACAGCCCCAGCATTTT. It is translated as CASSHVAGAGQPQHF.

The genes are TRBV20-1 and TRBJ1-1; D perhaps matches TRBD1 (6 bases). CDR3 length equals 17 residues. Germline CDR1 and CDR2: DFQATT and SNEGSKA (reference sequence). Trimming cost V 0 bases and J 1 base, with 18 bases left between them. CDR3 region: CSARDLTGRVSNTEAFF. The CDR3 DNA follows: TGCAGTGCTAGAGATCTTACAGGGAGGGTATCGAACACTGAAGCTTTCTTT.

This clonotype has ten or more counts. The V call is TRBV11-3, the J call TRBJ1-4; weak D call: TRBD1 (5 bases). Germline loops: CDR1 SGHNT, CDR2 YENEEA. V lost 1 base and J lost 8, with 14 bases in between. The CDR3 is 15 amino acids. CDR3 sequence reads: CASSLVQGVREKLFF. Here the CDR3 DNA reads TGTGCCAGCAGCTTAGTCCAGGGAGTGCGGGAAAAACTGTTTTTT.

Here the CDR3 reads CASSLWLGNTEAFF. The CDR3 nucleotides read TGTGCCAGCAGCTTGTGGCTGGGGAACACTGAAGCTTTCTTT. The genes are TRBV5-5 and TRBJ1-1; no firm D call. The V gene lost 1 base and the J gene lost 1 base, with 8 bases spanning the gap. CDR1 SGHKS and CDR2 YYEKEE come from the germline V gene (reference sequence). The CDR3 is 14 residues long.

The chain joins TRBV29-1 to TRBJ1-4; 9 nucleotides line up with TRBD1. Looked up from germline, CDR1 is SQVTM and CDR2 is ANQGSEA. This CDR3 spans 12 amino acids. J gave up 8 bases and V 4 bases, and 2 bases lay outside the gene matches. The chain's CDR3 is CSVGDREEKLFF. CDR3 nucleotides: TGCAGCGTTGGGGACAGGGAGGAAAAACTGTTTTTT.

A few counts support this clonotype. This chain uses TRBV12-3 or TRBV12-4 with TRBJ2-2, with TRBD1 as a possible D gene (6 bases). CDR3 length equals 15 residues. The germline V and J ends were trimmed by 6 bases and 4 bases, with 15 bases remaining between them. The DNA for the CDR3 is TGTGCCAGCAGCTCCAGGGGTGGTTTCACCGGGGAGCTGTTTTTT. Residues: CASSSRGGFTGELFF.